This T cell receptor (beta chain) was identified during a study of beta chain features in type 1 diabetes. Across the whole study: Examination of sorted cells across all samples involved more than 100,000,000 cells. Study outcomes and limitations: There was a moderate but significant shortening of TCRB CDR3s in all four CD4+ subsets of Type 1 diabetes patients. Lower insertion and higher deletion counts appeared at VDJ junctions in type 1 diabetes patients.

Details on this clone: Its antigen is as yet unknown.

Germline CDR1 and CDR2: SGHTA and FQGNSA. V dropped 6 bases and J dropped 6; count of bases not matched to a gene: 7. The length of the CDR3 is 14 residues. The entirety of the isolated RNA underwent reverse transcription, so expressed TCRB transcripts were sequenced. The table came from immunoSEQ multiplex PCR; TCRdb's copy has only in-frame clones and leaves some out. Altogether roughly 53,000 clones are present, under 45% being singletons, with the ten largest covering 1.4% to 1.5%. The sequence came from a man aged 25 to 40 with type 1 diabetes. The sample was Tregs from blood. V usage is TRBV7-2 and J usage is TRBJ2-3; 9 bases are shared with TRBD2. The CDR3 is CASRPGLAVDTQYF. CDR3 sequence (DNA): TGTGCCAGCAGACCGGGACTAGCTGTTGATACGCAGTATTTT.